This T cell receptor (beta chain) was captured in a study of blood T cell repertoires in COVID-19. This clone was counted between two and nine times. The data were produced by immunoSEQ multiplex PCR, yet TCRdb's version contains in-frame clones alone and is incomplete. The profile shows under 350,000 clones, roughly 90% of them singletons. CDR1 and CDR2 (germline): LGHNT, FRNRAP. The germline V and J ends were trimmed by 4 bases and 7 bases, with 13 bases remaining between them. This CDR3 comprises 13 residues. Sequencing input: PBMCs or T cells enriched from blood (not recorded which). The TCR originated in a woman in her thirties or forties who had recovered from COVID-19. The chain recombines TRBV12-5 with TRBJ1-2, with D perhaps matching TRBD1 (6 bases). The CDR3 bases are TGTGCTAGTGGTTCGCGACAGGAACGTGGCTACACCTTC. Translation: CASGSRQERGYTF.